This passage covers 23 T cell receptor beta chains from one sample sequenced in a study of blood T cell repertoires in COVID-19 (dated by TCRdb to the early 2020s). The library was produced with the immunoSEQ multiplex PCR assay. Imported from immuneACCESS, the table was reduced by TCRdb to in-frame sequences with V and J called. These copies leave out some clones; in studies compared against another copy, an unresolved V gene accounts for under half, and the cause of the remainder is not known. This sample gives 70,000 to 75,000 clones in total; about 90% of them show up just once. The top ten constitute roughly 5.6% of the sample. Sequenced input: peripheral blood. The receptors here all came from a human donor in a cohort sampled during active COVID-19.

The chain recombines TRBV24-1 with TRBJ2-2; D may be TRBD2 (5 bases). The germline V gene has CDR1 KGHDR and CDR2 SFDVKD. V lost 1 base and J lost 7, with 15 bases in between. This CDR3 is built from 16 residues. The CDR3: CATSDFNRGRGGELFF. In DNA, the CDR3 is TGTGCCACCAGTGATTTTAACAGAGGGAGAGGCGGGGAGCTGTTTTTT.

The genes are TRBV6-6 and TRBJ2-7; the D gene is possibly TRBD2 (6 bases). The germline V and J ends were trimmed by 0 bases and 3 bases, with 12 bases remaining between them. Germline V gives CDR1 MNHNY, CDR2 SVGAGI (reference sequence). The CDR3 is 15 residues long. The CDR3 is CASSYSQRAFYEQYF. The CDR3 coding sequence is TGTGCCAGCAGTTACTCCCAGCGGGCTTTCTACGAGCAGTACTTC.

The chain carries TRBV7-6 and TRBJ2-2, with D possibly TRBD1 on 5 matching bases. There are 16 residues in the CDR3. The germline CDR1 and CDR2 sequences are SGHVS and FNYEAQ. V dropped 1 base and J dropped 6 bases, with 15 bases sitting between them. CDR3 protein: CASSLGADSEAGELFF. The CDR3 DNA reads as TGTGCCAGCAGCTTAGGGGCCGACAGTGAGGCCGGGGAGCTGTTTTTT. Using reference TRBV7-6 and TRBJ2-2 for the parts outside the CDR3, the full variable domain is GAGVSQSPRYKVTKRGQDVALRCDPISGHVSLYWYRQALGQGPEFLTYFNYEAQQDKSGLPNDRFSAERPEGSISTLTIQRTEQRDSAMYRCASSLGADSEAGELFFGEGSRLTVL.

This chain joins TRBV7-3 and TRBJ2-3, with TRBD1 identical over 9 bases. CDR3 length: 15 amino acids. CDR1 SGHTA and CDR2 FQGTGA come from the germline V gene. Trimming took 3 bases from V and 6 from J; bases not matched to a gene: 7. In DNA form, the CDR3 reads TGTGCCAGCAGCTTCAGACAGGGGGGAATGGATACGCAGTATTTT. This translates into CASSFRQGGMDTQYF.

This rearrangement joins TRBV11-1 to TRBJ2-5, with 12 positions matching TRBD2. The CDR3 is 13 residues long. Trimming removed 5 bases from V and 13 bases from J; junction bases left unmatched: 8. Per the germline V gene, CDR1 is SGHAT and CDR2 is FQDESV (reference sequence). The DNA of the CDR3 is TGTGCCAGCAGCACCCGGACTAGCGGGGCTCGGTACTTC. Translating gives CASSTRTSGARYF.

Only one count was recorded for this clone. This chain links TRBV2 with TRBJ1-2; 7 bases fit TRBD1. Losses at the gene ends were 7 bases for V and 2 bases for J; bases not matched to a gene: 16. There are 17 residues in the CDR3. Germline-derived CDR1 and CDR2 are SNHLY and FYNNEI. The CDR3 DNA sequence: TGTGCCAGCAACAGGGGACAGCTCATCGCGCAAAACTATGGCTACACCTTC. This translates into CASNRGQLIAQNYGYTF.

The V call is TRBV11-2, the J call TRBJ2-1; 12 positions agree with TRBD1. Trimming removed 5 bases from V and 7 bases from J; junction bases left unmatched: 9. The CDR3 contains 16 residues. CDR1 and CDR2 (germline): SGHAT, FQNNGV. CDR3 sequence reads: CASSPHPGQGANEQFF. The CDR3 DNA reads TGTGCCAGCAGCCCTCATCCGGGACAGGGGGCTAATGAGCAGTTCTTC.

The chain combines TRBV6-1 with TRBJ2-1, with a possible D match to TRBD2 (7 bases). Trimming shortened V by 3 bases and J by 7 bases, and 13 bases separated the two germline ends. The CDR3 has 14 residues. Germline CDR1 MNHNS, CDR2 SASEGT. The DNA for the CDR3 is TGTGCCAGCAGTGAGACCGGGGGGCTTAATGAGCAGTTCTTC. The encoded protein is CASSETGGLNEQFF.

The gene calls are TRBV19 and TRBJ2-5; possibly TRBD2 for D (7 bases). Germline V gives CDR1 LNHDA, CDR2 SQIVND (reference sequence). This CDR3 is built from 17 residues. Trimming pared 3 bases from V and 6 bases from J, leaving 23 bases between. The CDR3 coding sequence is TGTGCCAGTAGTATCCGCCTTGCGGGGGAGGGGGTAAAGACCCAGTACTTC. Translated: CASSIRLAGEGVKTQYF.

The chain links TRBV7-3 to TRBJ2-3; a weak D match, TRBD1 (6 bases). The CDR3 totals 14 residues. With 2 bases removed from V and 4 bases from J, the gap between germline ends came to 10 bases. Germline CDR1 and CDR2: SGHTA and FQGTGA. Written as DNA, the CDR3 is TGTGCCAGCAGCTTAGTAGGGGGACCAGATACGCAGTATTTT. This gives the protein CASSLVGGPDTQYF.

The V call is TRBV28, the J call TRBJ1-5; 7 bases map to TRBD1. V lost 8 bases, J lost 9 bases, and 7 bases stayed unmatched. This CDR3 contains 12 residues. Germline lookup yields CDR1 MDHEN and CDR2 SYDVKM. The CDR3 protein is CASGTGERPQHF. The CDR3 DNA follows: TGTGCCAGCGGTACAGGGGAACGGCCCCAGCATTTT.

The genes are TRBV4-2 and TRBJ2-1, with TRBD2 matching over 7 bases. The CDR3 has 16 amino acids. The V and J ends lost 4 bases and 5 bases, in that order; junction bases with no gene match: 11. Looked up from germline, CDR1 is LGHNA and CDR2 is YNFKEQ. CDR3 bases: TGTGCCAGCAGCCGCGAACCCGGGACTATTAACAATGAGCAGTTCTTC. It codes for CASSREPGTINNEQFF.

CDR3 amino acids: CASTGNRVGSNSPLHF. In nucleotides, the CDR3 is TGCGCCAGCACTGGAAACAGGGTTGGAAGTAATTCACCCCTCCACTTT. V and J are TRBV5-1 and TRBJ1-6; possible D gene TRBD1, 6 bases. The CDR3 length is 16 residues. Trimming stripped 6 bases from V and 6 bases from J, with 19 bases between. Per germline, CDR1 SGHRS and CDR2 YFSETQ.

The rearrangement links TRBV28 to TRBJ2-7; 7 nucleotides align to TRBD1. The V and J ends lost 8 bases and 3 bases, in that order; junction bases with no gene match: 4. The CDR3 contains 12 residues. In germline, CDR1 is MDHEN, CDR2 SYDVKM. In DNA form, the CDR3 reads TGTGCCAGCCAGACAGGGAACTACGAGCAGTACTTC. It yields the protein CASQTGNYEQYF.

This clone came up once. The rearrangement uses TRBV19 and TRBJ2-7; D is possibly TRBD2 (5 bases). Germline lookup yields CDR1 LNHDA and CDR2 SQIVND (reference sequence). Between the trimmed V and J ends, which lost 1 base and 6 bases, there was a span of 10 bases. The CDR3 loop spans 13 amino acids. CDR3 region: CASSIAEGGEQYF. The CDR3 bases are TGTGCCAGTAGTATAGCAGAGGGTGGCGAGCAGTACTTC.

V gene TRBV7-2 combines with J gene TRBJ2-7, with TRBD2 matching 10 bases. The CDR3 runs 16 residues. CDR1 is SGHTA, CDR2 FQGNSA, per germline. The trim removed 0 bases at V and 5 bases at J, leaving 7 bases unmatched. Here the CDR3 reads CASSLAASGRVNEQYF. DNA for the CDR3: TGTGCCAGCAGCTTAGCGGCTAGCGGGAGAGTAAACGAGCAGTACTTC.

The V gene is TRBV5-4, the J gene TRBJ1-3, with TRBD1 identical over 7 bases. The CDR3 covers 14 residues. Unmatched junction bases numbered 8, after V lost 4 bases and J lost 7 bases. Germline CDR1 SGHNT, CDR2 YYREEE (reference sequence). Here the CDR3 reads CASSLRGTANTIYF. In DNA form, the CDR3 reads TGTGCCAGCAGCCTTAGGGGGACAGCTAACACCATATATTTT.

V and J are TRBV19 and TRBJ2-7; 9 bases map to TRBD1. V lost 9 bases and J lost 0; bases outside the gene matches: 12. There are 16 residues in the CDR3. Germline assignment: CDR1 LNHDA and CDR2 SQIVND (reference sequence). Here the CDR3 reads CASPLGQGESSYEQYF. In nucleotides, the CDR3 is TGTGCCAGCCCCTTGGGACAGGGCGAAAGCTCCTACGAGCAGTACTTC.

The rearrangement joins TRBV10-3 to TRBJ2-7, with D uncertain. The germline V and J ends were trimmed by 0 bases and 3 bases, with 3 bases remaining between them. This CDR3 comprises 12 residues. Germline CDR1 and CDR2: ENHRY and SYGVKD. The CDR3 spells CAISESSYEQYF. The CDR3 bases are TGTGCCATCAGTGAGTCGAGCTACGAGCAGTACTTC.

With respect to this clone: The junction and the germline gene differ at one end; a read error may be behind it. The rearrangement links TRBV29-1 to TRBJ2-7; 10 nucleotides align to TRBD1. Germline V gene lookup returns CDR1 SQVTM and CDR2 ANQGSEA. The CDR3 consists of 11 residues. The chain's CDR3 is CSGQSGTGVVF. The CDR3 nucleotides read TGCAGCGGCCAGTCTGGGACAGGGGTGGTCTTC.

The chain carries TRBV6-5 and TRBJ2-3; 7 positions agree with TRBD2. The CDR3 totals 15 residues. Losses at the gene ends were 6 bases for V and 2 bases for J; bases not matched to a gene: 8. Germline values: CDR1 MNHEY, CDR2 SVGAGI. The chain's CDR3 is CASRLTGTNTDTQYF. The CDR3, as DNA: TGTGCCAGCAGACTAACCGGGACTAACACAGATACGCAGTATTTT.

For the CDR3, the DNA is TGTGCCAGCAGTTTAGGGCCGGAGGAAGACGAGCAGTACTTC. As protein: CASSLGPEEDEQYF. The V call is TRBV28, the J call TRBJ2-7; possibly TRBD2 for D (5 bases). Trimming left V 2 bases short and J 5 bases short, with 13 bases between. The CDR3 spans 14 residues. Germline CDR1 and CDR2: MDHEN and SYDVKM.

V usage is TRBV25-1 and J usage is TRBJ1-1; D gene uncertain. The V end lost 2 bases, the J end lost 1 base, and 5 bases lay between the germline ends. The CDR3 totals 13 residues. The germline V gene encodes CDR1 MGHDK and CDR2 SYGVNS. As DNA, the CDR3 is TGTGCCAGCAGTGAACTGAGGAACACTGAAGCTTTCTTT. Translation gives CASSELRNTEAFF.